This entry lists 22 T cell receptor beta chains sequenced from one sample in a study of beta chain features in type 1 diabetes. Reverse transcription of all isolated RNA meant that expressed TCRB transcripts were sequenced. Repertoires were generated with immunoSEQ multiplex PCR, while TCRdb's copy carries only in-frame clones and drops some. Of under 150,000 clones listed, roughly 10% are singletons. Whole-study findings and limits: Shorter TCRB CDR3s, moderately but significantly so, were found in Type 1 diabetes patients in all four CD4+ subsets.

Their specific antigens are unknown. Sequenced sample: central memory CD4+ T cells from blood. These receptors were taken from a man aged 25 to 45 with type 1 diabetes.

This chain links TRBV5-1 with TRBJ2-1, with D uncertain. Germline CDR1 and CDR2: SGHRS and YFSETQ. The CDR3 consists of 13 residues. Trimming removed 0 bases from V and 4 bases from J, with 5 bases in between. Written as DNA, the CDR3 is TGCGCCAGCAGCTTGGTACGGTACAATGAGCAGTTCTTC. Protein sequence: CASSLVRYNEQFF.

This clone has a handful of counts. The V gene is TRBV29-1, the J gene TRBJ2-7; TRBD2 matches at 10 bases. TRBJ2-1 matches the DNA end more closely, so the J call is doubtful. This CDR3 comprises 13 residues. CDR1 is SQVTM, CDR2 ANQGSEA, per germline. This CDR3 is CSVGLAADNEQFF. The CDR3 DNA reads TGCAGCGTAGGACTAGCGGCCGACAATGAGCAGTTCTTC.

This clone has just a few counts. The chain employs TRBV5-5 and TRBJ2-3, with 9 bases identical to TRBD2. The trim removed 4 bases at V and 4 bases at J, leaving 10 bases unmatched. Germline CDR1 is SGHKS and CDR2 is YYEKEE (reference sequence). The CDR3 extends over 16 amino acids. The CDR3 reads CASSPPSGGKADTQYF. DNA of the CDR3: TGTGCCAGCAGCCCTCCAAGCGGGGGGAAGGCAGATACGCAGTATTTT. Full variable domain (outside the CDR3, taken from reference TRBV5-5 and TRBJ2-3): DAGVTQSPTHLIKTRGQQVTLRCSPISGHKSVSWYQQVLGQGPQFIFQYYEKEERGRGNFPDRFSARQFPNYSSELNVNALLLGDSALYLCASSPPSGGKADTQYFGPGTRLTVL.

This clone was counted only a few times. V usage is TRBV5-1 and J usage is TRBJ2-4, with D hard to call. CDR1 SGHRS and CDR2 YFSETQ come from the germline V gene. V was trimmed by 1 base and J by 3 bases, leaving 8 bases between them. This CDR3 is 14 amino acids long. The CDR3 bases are TGCGCCAGCAGCTTGCAAGCAAGCAAAAACATTCAGTACTTC. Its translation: CASSLQASKNIQYF.

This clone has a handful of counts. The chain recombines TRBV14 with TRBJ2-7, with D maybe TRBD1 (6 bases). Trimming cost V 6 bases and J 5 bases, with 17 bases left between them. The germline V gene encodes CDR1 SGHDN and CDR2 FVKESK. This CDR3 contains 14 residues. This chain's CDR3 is CASSDRPLRDEQYF. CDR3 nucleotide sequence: TGTGCCAGCAGTGACAGGCCCCTTAGGGACGAGCAGTACTTC.

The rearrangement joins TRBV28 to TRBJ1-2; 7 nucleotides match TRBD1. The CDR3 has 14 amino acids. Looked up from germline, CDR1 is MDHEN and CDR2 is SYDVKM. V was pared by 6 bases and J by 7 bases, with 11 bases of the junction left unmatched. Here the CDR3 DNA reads TGTGCCAGCAGCACTCAGACAGGGCTTATTGGCTACACCTTC. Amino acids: CASSTQTGLIGYTF.

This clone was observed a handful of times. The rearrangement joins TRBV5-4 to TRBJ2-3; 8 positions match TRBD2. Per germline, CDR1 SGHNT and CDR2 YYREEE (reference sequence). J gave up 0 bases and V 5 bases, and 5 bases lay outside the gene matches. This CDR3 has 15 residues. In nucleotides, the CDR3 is TGTGCCAGCAGTGCGGGGGGTACTAGCACAGATACGCAGTATTTT. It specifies CASSAGGTSTDTQYF. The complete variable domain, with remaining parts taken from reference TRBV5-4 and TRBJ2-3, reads ETGVTQSPTHLIKTRGQQVTLRCSSQSGHNTVSWYQQALGQGPQFIFQYYREEENGRGNFPPRFSGLQFPNYSSELNVNALELDDSALYLCASSAGGTSTDTQYFGPGTRLTVL.

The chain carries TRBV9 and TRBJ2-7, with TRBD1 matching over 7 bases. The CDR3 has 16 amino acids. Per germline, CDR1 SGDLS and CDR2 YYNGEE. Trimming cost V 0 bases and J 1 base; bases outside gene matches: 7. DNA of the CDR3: TGTGCCAGCAGCGTAGCTGCGTCAGGGGGTTCCTACGAGCAGTACTTC. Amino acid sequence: CASSVAASGGSYEQYF.

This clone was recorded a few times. The CDR3, as DNA: TGTGCCAGCTCACGTACCGGGACTAGCGGGGTTTCCTCCTACGAGCAGTACTTC. Translation gives CASSRTGTSGVSSYEQYF. The V call is TRBV18, the J call TRBJ2-7; 13 bases are a match to TRBD2. Germline trimming cut 4 bases from V and 0 bases from J; bases unmatched to any gene: 9. The CDR3 is 18 amino acids. In germline, CDR1 is KGHSH, CDR2 LQKENI.

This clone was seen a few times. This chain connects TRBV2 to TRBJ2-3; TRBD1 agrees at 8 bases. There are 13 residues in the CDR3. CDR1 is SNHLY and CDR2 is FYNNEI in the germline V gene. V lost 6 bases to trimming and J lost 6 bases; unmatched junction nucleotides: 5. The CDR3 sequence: CASSDGTGDTQYF. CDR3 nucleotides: TGTGCCAGCAGCGATGGGACAGGTGATACGCAGTATTTT.

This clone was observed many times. DNA of the CDR3: TGTGCCAGCAGGGTCCCCGGAGGCGATGAGCAGTTCTTC. Translated, it gives CASRVPGGDEQFF. The chain links TRBV28 to TRBJ2-1, with D maybe TRBD2 (5 bases). Germline lookup yields CDR1 MDHEN and CDR2 SYDVKM. Deletions cut 6 bases from V and 8 bases from J, with 14 bases between. The CDR3 has 13 amino acids.

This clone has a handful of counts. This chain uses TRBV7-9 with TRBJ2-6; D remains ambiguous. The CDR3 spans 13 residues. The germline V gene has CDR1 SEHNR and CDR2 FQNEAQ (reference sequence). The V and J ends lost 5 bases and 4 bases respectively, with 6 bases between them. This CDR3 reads CASSEQGANVLTF. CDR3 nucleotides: TGTGCCAGCAGCGAACAGGGGGCCAACGTCCTGACTTTC.

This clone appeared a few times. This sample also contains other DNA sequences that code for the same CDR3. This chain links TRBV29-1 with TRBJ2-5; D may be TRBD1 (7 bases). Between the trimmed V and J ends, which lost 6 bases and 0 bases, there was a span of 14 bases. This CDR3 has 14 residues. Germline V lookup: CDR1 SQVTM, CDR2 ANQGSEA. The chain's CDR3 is CSVLAGGYQETQYF. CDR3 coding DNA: TGCAGCGTCCTTGCAGGGGGGTACCAAGAGACCCAGTACTTC.

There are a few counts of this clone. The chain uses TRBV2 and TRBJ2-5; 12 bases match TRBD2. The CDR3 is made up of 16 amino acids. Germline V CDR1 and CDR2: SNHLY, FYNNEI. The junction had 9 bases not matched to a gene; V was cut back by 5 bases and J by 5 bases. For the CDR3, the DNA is TGTGCCAGCAGTCTCGGACTAGCGGGGCAATCGGAGACCCAGTACTTC. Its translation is CASSLGLAGQSETQYF.

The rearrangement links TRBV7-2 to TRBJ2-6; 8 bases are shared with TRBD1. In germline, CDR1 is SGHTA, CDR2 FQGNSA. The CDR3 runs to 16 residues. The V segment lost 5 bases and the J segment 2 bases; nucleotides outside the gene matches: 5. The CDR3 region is CASSPQGVTGANVLTF. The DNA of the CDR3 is TGTGCCAGCAGCCCACAGGGGGTGACTGGGGCCAACGTCCTGACTTTC.

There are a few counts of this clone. The CDR3 protein is CASSLYGGEQYF. In DNA, the CDR3 is TGTGCCAGCAGCTTATACGGGGGCGAGCAGTACTTC. The rearrangement joins TRBV7-2 to TRBJ2-7; a weak D match, TRBD2 (6 bases). The CDR3 length is 12 residues. V dropped 2 bases and J dropped 6 bases, with 8 bases sitting between them. Looked up from germline, CDR1 is SGHTA and CDR2 is FQGNSA.

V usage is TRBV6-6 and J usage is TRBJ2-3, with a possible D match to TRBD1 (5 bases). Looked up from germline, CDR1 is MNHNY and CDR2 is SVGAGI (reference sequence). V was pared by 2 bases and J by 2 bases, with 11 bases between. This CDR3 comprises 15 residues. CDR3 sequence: CASSYQGSHTDTQYF. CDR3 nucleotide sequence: TGTGCCAGCAGTTACCAGGGTTCTCACACAGATACGCAGTATTTT.

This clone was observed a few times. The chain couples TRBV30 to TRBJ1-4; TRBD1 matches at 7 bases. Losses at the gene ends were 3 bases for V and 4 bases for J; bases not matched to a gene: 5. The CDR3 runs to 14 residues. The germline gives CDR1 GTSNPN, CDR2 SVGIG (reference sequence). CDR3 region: CAWRGTAHNEKLFF. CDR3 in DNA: TGTGCCTGGAGGGGGACAGCTCATAATGAAAAACTGTTTTTT.

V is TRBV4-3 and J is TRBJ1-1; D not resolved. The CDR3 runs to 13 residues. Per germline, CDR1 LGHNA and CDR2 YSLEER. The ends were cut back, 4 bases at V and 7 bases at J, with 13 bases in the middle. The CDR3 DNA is TGCGCCAGCAGCCCCGGGAGAGGATATGAAGCTTTCTTT. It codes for CASSPGRGYEAFF.

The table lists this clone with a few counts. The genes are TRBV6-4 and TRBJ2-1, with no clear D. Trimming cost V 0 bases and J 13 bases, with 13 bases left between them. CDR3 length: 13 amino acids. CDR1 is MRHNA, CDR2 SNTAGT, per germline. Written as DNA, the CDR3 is TGTGCCAGCAGTGACTCGCCAGTGTCTAGACAGTTCTTC. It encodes CASSDSPVSRQFF.

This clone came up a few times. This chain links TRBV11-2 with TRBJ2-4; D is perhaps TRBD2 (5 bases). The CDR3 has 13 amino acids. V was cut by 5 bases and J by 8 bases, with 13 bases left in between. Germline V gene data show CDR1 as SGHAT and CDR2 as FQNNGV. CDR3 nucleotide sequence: TGTGCCAGCAGCCTCAGGTTCGGGGACATTCAGTACTTC. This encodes CASSLRFGDIQYF.

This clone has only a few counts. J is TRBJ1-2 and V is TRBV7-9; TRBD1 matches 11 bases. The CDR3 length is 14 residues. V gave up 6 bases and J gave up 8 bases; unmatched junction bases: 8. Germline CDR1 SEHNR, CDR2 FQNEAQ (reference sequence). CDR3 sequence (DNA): TGTGCCAGCAGTCGAGGACAGGGGGCGGGAGGCTACACCTTC. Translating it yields CASSRGQGAGGYTF.